A single sample is the source of the 19 T cell receptor beta chains below, sequenced in a study of radiotherapy plus CTLA-4 blockade in lung cancer. The repertoire was sequenced with immunoSEQ multiplex PCR; TCRdb's copy has only in-frame clones and lacks some. This repertoire shows about 41,000 clones, about 72% found once; its top ten account for about 9%. The starting material was peripheral blood, obtained from a patient treated with radiotherapy plus ipilimumab. The receptors were gathered from a human donor with non-small cell lung cancer who had stable disease on radiotherapy plus ipilimumab.

This chain links TRBV7-2 with TRBJ2-1; maybe TRBD2 (6 bases). The CDR3 runs to 14 residues. Germline-derived CDR1 and CDR2 are SGHTA and FQGNSA. The germline V and J ends were trimmed by 5 bases and 8 bases, with 16 bases remaining between them. The CDR3 DNA is TGTGCCAGCAGCCCTCGAGGGAGGATCTATGAGCAGTTCTTC. It specifies CASSPRGRIYEQFF.

The V call is TRBV6-1, the J call TRBJ1-6, with unresolved D. The germline V gene has CDR1 MNHNS and CDR2 SASEGT. The CDR3 sequence is 13 residues long. Trimming stripped 10 bases from V and 4 bases from J, with 11 bases between. The DNA of the CDR3 is TGTGCCACCATCGCCCCTTATAATTCACCCCTCCACTTT. This translates into CATIAPYNSPLHF.

J is TRBJ1-1 and V is TRBV11-2; D call uncertain. The germline CDR1 and CDR2 sequences are SGHAT and FQNNGV. This CDR3 comprises 13 residues. Trimming shortened V by 5 bases and J by 7 bases, and 14 bases separated the two germline ends. In DNA form, the CDR3 reads TGTGCCAGCAGCCTGGCGTGGGAGAATGAAGCTTTCTTT. Translated: CASSLAWENEAFF.

This chain links TRBV14 with TRBJ1-3; D is undetermined. Trimming took off 1 base at V and 0 bases at J, with 7 bases between the two ends. CDR1 and CDR2 (germline): SGHDN, FVKESK. CDR3 length equals 15 residues. Here the CDR3 reads CASSQGRSSGNTIYF. The CDR3 DNA reads TGTGCCAGCAGCCAAGGTCGGAGCTCTGGAAACACCATATATTTT. Full variable domain (rest looked up from reference TRBV14 and TRBJ1-3): EAGVTQFPSHSVIEKGQTVTLRCDPISGHDNLYWYRRVMGKEIKFLLHFVKESKQDESGMPNNRFLAERTGGTYSTLKVQPAELEDSGVYFCASSQGRSSGNTIYFGEGSWLTVV.

V gene TRBV6-5 combines with J gene TRBJ1-5, with D possibly matching TRBD1 (6 bases). The CDR3 length is 13 residues. CDR1 MNHEY and CDR2 SVGAGI come from the germline V gene. Trimming left V 5 bases short and J 7 bases short, with 12 bases between. The CDR3, as DNA: TGTGCCAGCAGTGCGACAGGTGTCCAGCCCCAGCATTTT. It specifies CASSATGVQPQHF.

This chain joins TRBV7-9 and TRBJ1-1; D remains unclear. Germline values: CDR1 SEHNR, CDR2 FQNEAQ (reference sequence). Trimming cost V 1 base and J 6 bases, with 15 bases left between them. The CDR3 runs to 15 residues. In DNA form, the CDR3 reads TGTGCCAGCAGCTTAGGCGTAAGACAAAAGGCTGAAGCTTTCTTT. Translation gives CASSLGVRQKAEAFF.

In its sample, this clone was seen once. Here the CDR3 DNA reads TGTGCCAGCAGTCCGGCCGTAATCCCCTATGGCTACACCTTC. Its translation is CASSPAVIPYGYTF. This sequence joins TRBV6-1 and TRBJ1-2, with no clear D. There are 14 residues in the CDR3. The germline gives CDR1 MNHNS, CDR2 SASEGT. V lost 5 bases and J lost 4, with 14 bases in between.

The genes are TRBV5-4 and TRBJ2-5, with 14 bases fitting TRBD2. The CDR3 is 16 residues long. Trimming took 4 bases from V and 1 from J; bases not matched to a gene: 3. The germline V gene encodes CDR1 SGHNT and CDR2 YYREEE (reference sequence). CDR3 protein: CASSPGLAGGQETQYF. CDR3 sequence (DNA): TGTGCCAGCAGCCCTGGACTAGCGGGGGGCCAAGAGACCCAGTACTTC.

The rearrangement links TRBV28 to TRBJ1-1, with no clear D. Germline V CDR1 and CDR2: MDHEN, SYDVKM. This CDR3 has 13 residues. Trimming took 4 bases from V and 6 from J, leaving 12 bases between them. The CDR3 region has the DNA TGTGCCAGCAGTTCAGGACGGGGTCCTGAAGCTTTCTTT. This sequence encodes CASSSGRGPEAFF.

In its sample, this clone was seen a few times. The V call is TRBV10-3, the J call TRBJ2-1; possibly TRBD1 for D (6 bases). Germline loops: CDR1 ENHRY, CDR2 SYGVKD. The V end was cut by 7 bases, the J end by 0 bases, with 10 bases between. The CDR3 consists of 14 residues. CDR3: CAITTDSSYNEQFF. The CDR3 DNA reads TGTGCCATCACAACGGACAGCTCCTACAATGAGCAGTTCTTC.

The genes are TRBV11-3 and TRBJ2-6; 10 bases are shared with TRBD1. V shed 5 bases, J shed 0 bases, and the junction held 4 bases outside the gene matches. The CDR3 runs to 17 residues. Germline V gene lookup returns CDR1 SGHNT and CDR2 YENEEA. This chain's CDR3 is CASSPGQGSSGANVLTF. DNA of the CDR3: TGTGCCAGCAGCCCGGGACAGGGGAGCTCTGGGGCCAACGTCCTGACTTTC.

This chain connects TRBV5-1 to TRBJ1-2; possibly TRBD1 for D (6 bases). V was pared by 4 bases and J by 7 bases, with 17 bases between. The germline V gene has CDR1 SGHRS and CDR2 YFSETQ. There are 14 residues in the CDR3. CDR3 amino acids: CASSLPGARSGYTF. The CDR3 DNA is TGCGCCAGCAGCCTGCCGGGGGCCCGGAGTGGCTACACCTTC.

This clone has a handful of counts. The chain has TRBV6-5 and TRBJ2-7, with TRBD1 identical over 12 bases. This CDR3 comprises 15 residues. CDR1 is MNHEY and CDR2 is SVGAGI in the germline V gene. With 6 bases clipped from V and 4 bases from J, the junction kept 7 bases outside the gene matches. In DNA, the CDR3 is TGTGCCAGCAGCCCCGGGACAGGGGGCAAATACGAGCAGTACTTC. It specifies CASSPGTGGKYEQYF.

J is TRBJ2-7 and V is TRBV7-8; D might be TRBD1 (5 bases). Germline CDR1 is SGHVS and CDR2 is FQNEAQ. Deletions cut 1 base from V and 5 bases from J, with 15 bases between. The CDR3 runs to 15 residues. Here the CDR3 reads CASSLGPQGSDEQYV. CDR3 nucleotide sequence: TGTGCCAGCAGCTTAGGGCCTCAGGGATCGGACGAGCAGTACGTC.

This chain joins TRBV7-2 and TRBJ2-3; either TRBD1 or TRBD2 may supply D (5 bases each). CDR3 length equals 15 residues. Trimming removed 2 bases at V and 3 bases at J, with 12 bases between. CDR1 is SGHTA and CDR2 is FQGNSA in the germline V gene. The CDR3 nucleotides are TGTGCCAGCAGCTTATCAGGGAGACGAACAGATACGCAGTATTTT. It specifies CASSLSGRRTDTQYF.

The gene calls are TRBV7-9 and TRBJ1-1; D gene uncertain. This CDR3 is built from 13 residues. Germline loops: CDR1 SEHNR, CDR2 FQNEAQ (reference sequence). V lost 1 base, J lost 1 base, and 4 bases lay in between. Written as DNA, the CDR3 is TGTGCCAGCAGCTTAGAGGAGAACACTGAAGCTTTCTTT. Protein sequence: CASSLEENTEAFF.

The rearrangement uses TRBV29-1 and TRBJ2-1; TRBD1 is a possible D gene (6 bases). Trimming removed 8 bases from V and 5 bases from J, with 22 bases in between. The CDR3 extends over 15 amino acids. Germline-derived CDR1 and CDR2 are SQVTM and ANQGSEA. CDR3 amino acids: CSTSWGDRPDNEQFF. DNA for the CDR3: TGCAGCACTTCCTGGGGAGACAGGCCCGACAATGAGCAGTTCTTC.

The rearrangement uses TRBV2 and TRBJ2-3, with D tentatively TRBD1 or TRBD2 (5 bases each). The germline CDR1 and CDR2 sequences are SNHLY and FYNNEI. This CDR3 region has 12 residues. Trimming cost V 4 bases and J 13 bases, with 15 bases left between them. The CDR3 sequence: CASSGGGSGKYF. The CDR3 DNA sequence: TGTGCCAGCAGTGGGGGCGGATCGGGAAAGTATTTT.

This clone came up a few times. Here the CDR3 reads CASTQRTGNSYEQYF. CDR3 DNA sequence: TGTGCCAGTACACAGCGGACAGGTAATTCCTACGAGCAGTACTTC. The chain joins TRBV19 to TRBJ2-7, with TRBD1 matching over 7 bases. V shed 7 bases and J 1 base; nucleotides not matched to a gene: 10. Germline loops: CDR1 LNHDA, CDR2 SQIVND (reference sequence). There are 15 residues in the CDR3.